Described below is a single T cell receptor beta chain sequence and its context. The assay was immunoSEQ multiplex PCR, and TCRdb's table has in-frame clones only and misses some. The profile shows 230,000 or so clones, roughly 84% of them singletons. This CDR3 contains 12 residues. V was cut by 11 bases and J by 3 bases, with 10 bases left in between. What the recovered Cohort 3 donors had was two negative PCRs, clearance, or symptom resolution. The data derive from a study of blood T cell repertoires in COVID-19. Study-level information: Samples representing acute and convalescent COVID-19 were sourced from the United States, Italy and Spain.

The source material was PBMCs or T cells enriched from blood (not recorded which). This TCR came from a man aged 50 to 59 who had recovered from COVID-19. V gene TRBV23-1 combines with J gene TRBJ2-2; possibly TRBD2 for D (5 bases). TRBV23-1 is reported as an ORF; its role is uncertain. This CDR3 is CASRRDTGELFF. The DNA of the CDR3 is TGCGCCTCCCGGCGGGACACCGGGGAGCTGTTTTTT.